Listed below are T cell receptor beta chains from one sample, sequenced in a study of T-cell memory formation after mild COVID-19. TCRdb re-analysed the 5' RACE reads in MiXCR, keeping a single row per CDR3 protein. The table records hundreds of thousands of distinct CDR3 sequences, roughly 20% of them present only once. The source material was PBMCs or a T cell subset sorted from them (not recorded which). These receptors were collected from an adult woman who had mild COVID-19 (a few samples of this study predate the infection). Cell type and time point are not known. CDR3s include the opening cysteine and the closing phenylalanine or tryptophan. D genes are given only for firm matches. Clone size, where shown, is once, few, many, or a class for clones that have expanded.

J	V	D	size	DNA	CDR3
TRBJ1-1	TRBV6-6	TRBD1	NA	TGTGCCAGCAGGCCGGGACAGGCAGCGAACACTGAAGCTTTCTTT	CASRPGQAANTEAFF
TRBJ1-4	TRBV20-1	NA	NA	TGCAGTGCTTACACACCGGTTGGGGATGAAAAACTGTTTTTT	CSAYTPVGDEKLFF
TRBJ1-1	TRBV5-1	NA	few	TGCGCCAGCAGTAATGGACAGTCAATCACTGAAGCTTTCTTT	CASSNGQSITEAFF
TRBJ2-7	TRBV6-2/TRBV6-3	TRBD2	NA	TGTGCCAGCGGGAGCGGGAGGGCCCAGTACTTC	CASGSGRAQYF
TRBJ1-2	TRBV6-5	NA	few	TGTGCCAGCTTAAAGACAGGATCCTATGGCTACACCTTC	CASLKTGSYGYTF
TRBJ1-1	TRBV12-5	NA	NA	TGTGCTACAGGAAAGGGCTTTAACACTGAAGCTTTCTTT	CATGKGFNTEAFF
TRBJ1-2	TRBV6-5	NA	few	TGTGCCAGCAGACCTAATGGGGGTGGCTACACCTTC	CASRPNGGGYTF
TRBJ1-1	TRBV23-1	NA	few	TGCGCCAGCAGTCCCGCCGGGGGGTGGAACACTGAAGCTTTCTTT	CASSPAGGWNTEAFF
TRBJ2-3	TRBV5-1	TRBD1	few	TGCGCCAGCAGCACCCCGACAGGGGGGGGAGATACGCAGTATTTT	CASSTPTGGGDTQYF
TRBJ2-5	TRBV12-3/TRBV12-4	NA	NA	TGTGCCAGCAGTTTATACTCGCAAGAGACCCAGTACTTC	CASSLYSQETQYF
TRBJ2-7	TRBV6-5	NA	few	TGTGCCAGCGGGGGTCTCACTCATGAGCAGTACTTC	CASGGLTHEQYF
TRBJ2-7	TRBV5-1	TRBD2	few	TGCGCCAGCAGCCCGGGAGGACTAGTCTACGAGCAGTACTTC	CASSPGGLVYEQYF
TRBJ2-2	TRBV24-1	TRBD2	NA	TGTGCCACCAGTGAAACTAGCGGGAGTGTCACCGGGGAGCTGTTTTTT	CATSETSGSVTGELFF
TRBJ1-5	TRBV12-3/TRBV12-4	NA	few	TGTGCCAGCAGTTTAGGGGGCTCGATGGGGAATCAGCCCCAGCATTTT	CASSLGGSMGNQPQHF
TRBJ1-1	TRBV5-1	NA	NA	TGCGCCAGCAGCCTCTCGACAGTGACGAACACTGAAGCTTTCTTT	CASSLSTVTNTEAFF
TRBJ2-1	TRBV6-5	NA	few	TGTGCCAGCAGTTACGCCTACGGGAGTTCGGGTGAGCAGTTCTTC	CASSYAYGSSGEQFF
TRBJ2-7	TRBV20-1	TRBD2	few	TGCAGTGTTTGGGGGACTAGAGATACCTACGAGCAGTACTTC	CSVWGTRDTYEQYF
TRBJ2-1	TRBV4-2	TRBD2	few	TGTGCCAGCAGCCAGGGACTAGCGGGGGAGGCGGCCTACAATGAGCAGTTCTTC	CASSQGLAGEAAYNEQFF
TRBJ1-1	TRBV5-5	TRBD1	NA	TGTGCCAGCAGCCAGGACAGGGTTCGGACTGAAGCTTTCTTT	CASSQDRVRTEAFF
TRBJ1-6	TRBV27	TRBD1	NA	TGTGCCAGCAGTTCACAACAGGGGGCGGGTAATTCACCCCTCCACTTT	CASSSQQGAGNSPLHF
TRBJ1-5	TRBV6-1	NA	NA	TGTGCCAGCAGGGTACAGCTCAATCAGCCCCAGCATTTT	CASRVQLNQPQHF
TRBJ1-2	TRBV12-3/TRBV12-4	NA	NA	TGTGCCAGCAGTCCGGAGAGGTTTATAGCTAACTATGGCTACACCTTC	CASSPERFIANYGYTF
TRBJ1-1	TRBV15	TRBD1	NA	TGTGCCACCAGCAGAGATTTAACAGGGGGGAACACTGAAGCTTTCTTT	CATSRDLTGGNTEAFF
TRBJ1-5	TRBV7-8	NA	few	TGTGCCAGCAGCCCCCCCGGTGGGAATCAGCCCCAGCATTTT	CASSPPGGNQPQHF
TRBJ1-2	TRBV7-9	TRBD1	NA	TGTGCCAGCAGCTCCCAGGGGGGTGGCGGAATGTACTATGGCTACACCTTC	CASSSQGGGGMYYGYTF
TRBJ1-2	TRBV20-1	NA	many	TGCAGTGCTAGCGGTTGGAGGGATGGCTACACCTTC	CSASGWRDGYTF
TRBJ2-3	TRBV6-5	TRBD2	NA	TGTGCCAGCAGTTACTCGGTAACTAGCGGAGCCAGCACAGATACGCAGTATTTT	CASSYSVTSGASTDTQYF
TRBJ1-6	TRBV7-8	NA	few	TGTGCCAGCAGCGGGGGGAACTATAATTCACCCCTCCACTTT	CASSGGNYNSPLHF
TRBJ2-3	TRBV7-2	TRBD2	NA	TGTGCCAGCAGCTTACAACTAGCGGGAGGAGTAGATACGCAGTATTTT	CASSLQLAGGVDTQYF
TRBJ2-1	TRBV24-1	NA	NA	TGTGCCACCAGTGATCCTCTGGGCAATGAGCAGTTCTTC	CATSDPLGNEQFF
TRBJ2-1	TRBV6-5	TRBD2	NA	TGTGCCAGCAGATCCTTAAGCGGGAGTAGGGATGAGCAGTTCTTC	CASRSLSGSRDEQFF
TRBJ1-2	TRBV7-9	NA	few	TGTGCCAGCGACAAAGGTCATGGCTACACCTTC	CASDKGHGYTF
TRBJ1-1	TRBV25-1	NA	NA	TGTGCCAGCGGCTGGGGGGCCACTGAAGCTTTCTTT	CASGWGATEAFF
TRBJ2-5	TRBV10-3	NA	NA	TGTGCCATCAGTGAGCTGGCAGACCAAGAGACCCAGTACTTC	CAISELADQETQYF
TRBJ1-5	TRBV5-8	NA	few	TGTGCCAGCACAACCAGCGTATCCCTGCGGGGAATTAGCAATCAGCCCCAGCATTTT	CASTTSVSLRGISNQPQHF
TRBJ2-2	TRBV3-1	NA	few	TGTGCCAGCAGCCAGTTCGCGAACACCGGGGAGCTGTTTTTT	CASSQFANTGELFF
TRBJ1-3	TRBV7-2	NA	few	TGTGCCAGCAGCTTAGTTTCGGGGGCGATGGGCACCATATATTTT	CASSLVSGAMGTIYF
TRBJ2-5	TRBV20-1	NA	NA	TGCAGTGCTAGAGGGCCAAGTTCGACTAGACAAGAGACCCAGTACTTC	CSARGPSSTRQETQYF
TRBJ2-1	TRBV29-1	NA	NA	TGCAGCCTCCTCCCGTTGGGCTACAATGAGCAGTTCTTC	CSLLPLGYNEQFF
TRBJ2-7	TRBV5-1	TRBD1	NA	TGCGCCAGCAGCTTGGGAGGGACAGTGCTCTACGAGCAGTACTTC	CASSLGGTVLYEQYF
TRBJ2-3	TRBV6-5	NA	NA	TGTGCCAGCAGTAACCCGTCTAGCGTAGGGACAGATACGCAGTATTTT	CASSNPSSVGTDTQYF
TRBJ2-7	TRBV4-2	NA	few	TGTGCCAGCAGCCTCGCTGTAGGGGGAGCCTACGAGCAGTACTTC	CASSLAVGGAYEQYF
TRBJ2-7	TRBV4-2	TRBD1	NA	TGTGCCAGCAGCCACGCTTCCGGGACAGTCTCCTACGAGCAGTACTTC	CASSHASGTVSYEQYF
TRBJ1-1	TRBV19	NA	many	TGTGCCAGTCGCAGGGGAAACACTGAAGCTTTCTTT	CASRRGNTEAFF
TRBJ1-2	TRBV20-1	NA	NA	TGCAGTGCTAGGGAGGTGGGGTTTAACTATGGCTACACCTTC	CSAREVGFNYGYTF
TRBJ1-1	TRBV20-1	NA	NA	TGCAGTGCTAGAGATGGGGCAGTGAACACTGAAGCTTTCTTT	CSARDGAVNTEAFF
TRBJ2-1	TRBV19	TRBD2	few	TGTGCCAGTAGGAAGGGACTAGCGGGGCCCCCTGAACAACACAATGAGCAGTTCTTC	CASRKGLAGPPEQHNEQFF
TRBJ2-2	TRBV20-1	NA	NA	TGCAGTGCTAGACGCGAGGGGCTTGGGACCGGGGAGCTGTTTTTT	CSARREGLGTGELFF
TRBJ2-1	TRBV5-1	TRBD2	many	TGCGCCAGCAGCTTGTTAGCGGGAGGTTCTACCTACAATGAGCAGTTCTTC	CASSLLAGGSTYNEQFF
TRBJ2-3	TRBV2	NA	few	TGTGCCAGCAGGACTCCGGAAGCGACGCAGTATTTT	CASRTPEATQYF
TRBJ2-2	TRBV7-2	NA	few	TGTGCCAGCAGCCCAGTGGGTAACACTAGATACACCGGGGAGCTGTTTTTT	CASSPVGNTRYTGELFF